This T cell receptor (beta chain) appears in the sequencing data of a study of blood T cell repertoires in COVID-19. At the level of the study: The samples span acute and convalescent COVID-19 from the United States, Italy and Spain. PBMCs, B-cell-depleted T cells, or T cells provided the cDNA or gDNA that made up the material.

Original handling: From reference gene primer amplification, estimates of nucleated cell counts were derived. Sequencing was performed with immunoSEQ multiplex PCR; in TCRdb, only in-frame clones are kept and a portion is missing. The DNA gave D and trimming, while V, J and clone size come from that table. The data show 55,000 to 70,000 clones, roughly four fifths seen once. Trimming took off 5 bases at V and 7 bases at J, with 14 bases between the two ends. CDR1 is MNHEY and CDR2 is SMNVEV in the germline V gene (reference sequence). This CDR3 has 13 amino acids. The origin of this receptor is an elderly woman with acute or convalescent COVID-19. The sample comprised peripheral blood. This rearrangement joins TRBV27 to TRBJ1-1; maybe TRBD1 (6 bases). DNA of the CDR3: TGTGCCAGCAGTCCACAGGGTAATGGTGAAGCTTTCTTT. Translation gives CASSPQGNGEAFF.